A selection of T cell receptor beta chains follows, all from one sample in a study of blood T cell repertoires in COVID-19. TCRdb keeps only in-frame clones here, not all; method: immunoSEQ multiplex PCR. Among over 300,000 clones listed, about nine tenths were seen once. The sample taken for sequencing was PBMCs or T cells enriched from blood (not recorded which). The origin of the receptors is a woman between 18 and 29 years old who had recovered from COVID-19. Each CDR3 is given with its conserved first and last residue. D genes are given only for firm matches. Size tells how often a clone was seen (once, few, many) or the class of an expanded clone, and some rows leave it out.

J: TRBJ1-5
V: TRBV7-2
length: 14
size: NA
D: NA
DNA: TGTGCCAGCAGCTTAGCAGGGGGCAATCAGCCCCAGCATTTT
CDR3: CASSLAGGNQPQHF

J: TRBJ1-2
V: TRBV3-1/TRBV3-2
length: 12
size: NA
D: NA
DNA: TGTGCCAGCAGCCAAAGGGAGGGGGGCTACACCTTC
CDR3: CASSQREGGYTF

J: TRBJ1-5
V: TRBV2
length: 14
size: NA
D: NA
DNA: TGTGCCAGCACCCGGGGGAGTAGCAATCAGCCCCAGCATTTT
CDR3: CASTRGSSNQPQHF

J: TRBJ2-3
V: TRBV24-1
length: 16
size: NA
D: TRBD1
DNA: TGTGCCACCAGTGATGTGGGACAGGGAGAAACAGATACGCAGTATTTT
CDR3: CATSDVGQGETDTQYF

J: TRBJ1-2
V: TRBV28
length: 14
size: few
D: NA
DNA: TGTGCCAGCAGCGAGATTCAGGGTTCATATTTTACTTCCTTC
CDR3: CASSEIQGSYFTSF

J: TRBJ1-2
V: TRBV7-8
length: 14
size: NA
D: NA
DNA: TGTGCCAGCAGCTCCAGGGGACATAACTATGGCTACACCTTC
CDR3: CASSSRGHNYGYTF

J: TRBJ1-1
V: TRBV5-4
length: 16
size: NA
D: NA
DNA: TGTGCCAGCAGCTTGGGGCAGAGGGCAACGAACACTGAAGCTTTCTTT
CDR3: CASSLGQRATNTEAFF

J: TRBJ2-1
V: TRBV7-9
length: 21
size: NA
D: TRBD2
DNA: TGTGCCAGCAGCACCCATTATACTAGCGGGAGGGCCGTCTGGGGCTACAATGAGCAGTTCTTC
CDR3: CASSTHYTSGRAVWGYNEQFF

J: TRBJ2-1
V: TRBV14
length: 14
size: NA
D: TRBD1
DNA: TGTGCCAGCAGCCCCCGGACAGGGGACAATGAGCAGTTCTTC
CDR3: CASSPRTGDNEQFF

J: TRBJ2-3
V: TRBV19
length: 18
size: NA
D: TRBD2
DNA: TGTGCCAGTAGTAGACTAGCGGGGGGTAACCCTAGCACAGATACGCAGTATTTT
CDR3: CASSRLAGGNPSTDTQYF

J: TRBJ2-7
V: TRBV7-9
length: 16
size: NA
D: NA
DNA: TGTGCCAGCAGCTTATTTGTTCCGGGACAAATCTACGAGCAGTACTTC
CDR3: CASSLFVPGQIYEQYF

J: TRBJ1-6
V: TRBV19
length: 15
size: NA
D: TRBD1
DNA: TGTGCCAGTAGTTTCCGGGACAGGGTTAATTCACCCCTCCACTTT
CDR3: CASSFRDRVNSPLHF

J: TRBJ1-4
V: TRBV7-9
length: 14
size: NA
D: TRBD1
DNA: TGTGCCAGCAGATGGACAGGGCTTAATGAAAAACTGTTTTTT
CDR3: CASRWTGLNEKLFF

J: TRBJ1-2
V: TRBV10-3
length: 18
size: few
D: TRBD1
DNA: TGTGCCATCAGTGAGCTCCCCGGACAGGGTCGAGGGGACTATGGCTACACCTTC
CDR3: CAISELPGQGRGDYGYTF

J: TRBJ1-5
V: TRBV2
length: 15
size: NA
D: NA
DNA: TGTGCCAGCAGTGAGTCTAGGGGAAGCAATCAGCCCCAGCATTTT
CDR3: CASSESRGSNQPQHF

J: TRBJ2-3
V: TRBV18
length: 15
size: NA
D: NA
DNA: TGTGCCAGCTCTCCCGACAGCCTTCTAGGAGATACGCAGTATTTT
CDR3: CASSPDSLLGDTQYF

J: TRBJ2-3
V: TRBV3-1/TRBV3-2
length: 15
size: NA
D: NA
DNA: TGTGCCAGCAGCCGAGCAGGACAGAGCACAGATACGCAGTATTTT
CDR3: CASSRAGQSTDTQYF

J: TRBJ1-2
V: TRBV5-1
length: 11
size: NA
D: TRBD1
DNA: TGCGCCAGCAGCCCGGGACAGACTTTGCGGTTC
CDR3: CASSPGQTLRF

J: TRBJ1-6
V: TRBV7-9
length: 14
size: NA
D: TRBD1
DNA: TGTGCCAGCAGCCCAGGGGGCGCGGATTCACCCCTCCACTTT
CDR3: CASSPGGADSPLHF

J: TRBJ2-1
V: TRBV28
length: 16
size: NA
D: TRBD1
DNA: TGTGCCAGCAGCTTACTCGGACAGGGGACATACAATGAGCAGTTCTTC
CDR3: CASSLLGQGTYNEQFF

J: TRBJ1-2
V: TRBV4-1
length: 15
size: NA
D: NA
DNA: TGCGCCAGCAGCCTTACAGGGCAGAATAACTATGGCTACACCTTC
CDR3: CASSLTGQNNYGYTF

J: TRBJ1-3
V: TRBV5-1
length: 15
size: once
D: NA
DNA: TGCGCCAGCAGCTTGGCTCCAGGGATGGAAAACACCATATATTTT
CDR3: CASSLAPGMENTIYF

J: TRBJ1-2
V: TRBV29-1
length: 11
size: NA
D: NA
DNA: TGCAGCGTCCGGGGGTCCTATGGCTACACCTTC
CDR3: CSVRGSYGYTF

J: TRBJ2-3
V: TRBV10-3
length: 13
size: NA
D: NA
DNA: TGTGCCATCAGGCCAGGGAAAGCAGATACGCAGTATTTT
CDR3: CAIRPGKADTQYF

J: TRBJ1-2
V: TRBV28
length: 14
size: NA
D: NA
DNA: TGTGCCAGCAGTTTTCAATCAGCTAACTATGGCTACACCTTC
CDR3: CASSFQSANYGYTF

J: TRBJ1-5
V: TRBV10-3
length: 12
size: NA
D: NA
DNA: TGTGCCTCGCACTCGGGTAATCAGCCCCAGCATTTT
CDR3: CASHSGNQPQHF

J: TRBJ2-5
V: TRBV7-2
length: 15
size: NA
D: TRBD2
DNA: TGTGCCAGCAGGAGTAGACTAGCGGGGCCCGGCGCCCAGTACTTC
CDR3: CASRSRLAGPGAQYF

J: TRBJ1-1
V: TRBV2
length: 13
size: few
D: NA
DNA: TGTGCCAGCAGGAAAACAGGGAACACTGAAGCTTTCTTT
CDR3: CASRKTGNTEAFF

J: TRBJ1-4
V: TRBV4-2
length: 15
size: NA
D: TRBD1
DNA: TGTGCCAGCAGCCAAGAGGGACAGGGAAGAGAAAAACTGTTTTTT
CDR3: CASSQEGQGREKLFF

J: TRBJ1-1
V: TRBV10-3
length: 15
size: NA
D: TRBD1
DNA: TGTGCCATCACTCCAACAGGGGGATGGAACACTGAAGCTTTCTTT
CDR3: CAITPTGGWNTEAFF

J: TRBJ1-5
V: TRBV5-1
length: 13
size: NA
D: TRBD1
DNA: TGCGCCAGCAGCCTACAGGGGGGACAGCCCCAGCATTTT
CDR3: CASSLQGGQPQHF

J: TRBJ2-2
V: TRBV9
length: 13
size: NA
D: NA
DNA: TGTGCCAGCAGCGTATCCCAAACCGGGGAGCTGTTTTTT
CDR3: CASSVSQTGELFF

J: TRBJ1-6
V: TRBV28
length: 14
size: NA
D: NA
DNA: TGTGCCAGCAGTTCCTATAAAGTGAATTCACCCCTCCACTTT
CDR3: CASSSYKVNSPLHF

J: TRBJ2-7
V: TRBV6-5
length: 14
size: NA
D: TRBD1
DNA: TGTGCCAGCAGTCGAGACAGGGGCTCCTACGAGCAGTACTTC
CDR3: CASSRDRGSYEQYF

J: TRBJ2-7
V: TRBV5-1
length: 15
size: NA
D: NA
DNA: TGCGCCAGCAGCTTGGACGGGACACCAGCCTACGAGCAGTACTTC
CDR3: CASSLDGTPAYEQYF

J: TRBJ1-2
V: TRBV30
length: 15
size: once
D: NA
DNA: TGTGCCTGGAGTGTACCAGGGCCGAGGACCAGTGGCTACACCTTC
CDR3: CAWSVPGPRTSGYTF

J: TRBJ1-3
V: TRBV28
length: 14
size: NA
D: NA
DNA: TGTGCCAGCAGTTTACTCGGGGCTGGAAACACCATATATTTT
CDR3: CASSLLGAGNTIYF

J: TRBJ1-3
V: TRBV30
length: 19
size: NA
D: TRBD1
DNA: TGTGCCTGGAGTGCGTCCCTGACAGGGGGCAGCCTGATTGGAAACACCATATATTTT
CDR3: CAWSASLTGGSLIGNTIYF

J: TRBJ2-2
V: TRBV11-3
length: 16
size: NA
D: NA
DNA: TGTGCCAGCAGCTTAGGAGGAGGGTCAGACACCGGGGAGCTGTTTTTT
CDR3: CASSLGGGSDTGELFF

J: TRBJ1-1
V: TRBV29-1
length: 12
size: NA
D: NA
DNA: TGCAGCGTCCCCGGAGTGAACACTGAAGCTTTCTTT
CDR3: CSVPGVNTEAFF

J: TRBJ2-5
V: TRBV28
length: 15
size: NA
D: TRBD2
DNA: TGTGCCAGCAAGGGACTAGCGGCCCCCCAAGAGACCCAGTACTTC
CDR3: CASKGLAAPQETQYF

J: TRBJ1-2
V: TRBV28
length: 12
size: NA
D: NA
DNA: TGTGCCAGCAGTTTAATCAGCTATGGCTACACCTTC
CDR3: CASSLISYGYTF

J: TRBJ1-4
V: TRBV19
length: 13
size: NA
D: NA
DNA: TGTGCCAGTAGTCGGCAGGGGAATGAAAAACTGTTTTTT
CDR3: CASSRQGNEKLFF

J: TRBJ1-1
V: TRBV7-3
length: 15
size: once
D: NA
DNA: TGTGCCAGCAGCTTGGCAGGGAGGCCCGACACTGAAGCTTTCTTT
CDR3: CASSLAGRPDTEAFF

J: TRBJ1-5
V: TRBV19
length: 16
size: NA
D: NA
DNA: TGTGCCAGTAGTCAAGAAGGGTGGGAGAGCAATCAGCCCCAGCATTTT
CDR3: CASSQEGWESNQPQHF

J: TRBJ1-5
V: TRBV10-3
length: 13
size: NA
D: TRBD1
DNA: TGTGCCATCAATGACAGGGAAGGACAGCCCCAGCATTTT
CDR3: CAINDREGQPQHF

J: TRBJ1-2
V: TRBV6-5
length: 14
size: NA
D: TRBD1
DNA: TGTGCCAGCAGTCCGGACAGGGTCGGCTATGGCTACACCTTC
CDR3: CASSPDRVGYGYTF

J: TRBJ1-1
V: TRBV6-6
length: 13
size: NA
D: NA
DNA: TGTGCCAGCAGTTCGGGGGGCGCGGCTGAAGCTTTCTTT
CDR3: CASSSGGAAEAFF

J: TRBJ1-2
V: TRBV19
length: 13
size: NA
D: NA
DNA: TGTGCCAGTAGGGGGCAGGCTGACTATGGCTACACCTTC
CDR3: CASRGQADYGYTF